What follows describes a single TCR beta chain. The data derive from a study of blood T cell repertoires in COVID-19. Across the study: T cells, B-cell-depleted T cells, or PBMCs provided the cDNA or gDNA that served as material.

The CDR3 has 13 amino acids. Trimming removed 7 bases from V and 5 bases from J, with 17 bases in between. The germline V gene has CDR1 SQVTM and CDR2 ANQGSEA. Profiled with immunoSEQ multiplex PCR; TCRdb holds only in-frame clones, not every one. The data contain 170,000 or so clones, 70% to 85% of them singletons. Resolution of symptoms, clearance, or two negative PCRs was present in recovered Cohort 3 donors. The TCR was taken from a woman between 50 and 59 years old who had recovered from COVID-19. This sequence joins TRBV29-1 and TRBJ1-1; D is perhaps TRBD1 (5 bases). Material: PBMCs or T cells enriched from blood (not recorded which). CDR3 protein: CSAVLGRGTEAFF. The CDR3 coding sequence is TGCAGCGCTGTCCTAGGTCGGGGGACTGAAGCTTTCTTT.